This T cell receptor beta chain was identified during a study of identical twins. Study conclusions and caveats: Abundant beta clonotypes from cord blood bore fewer insertions; memory repertoires lacked this pattern. Among out-of-frame alpha sequences shared by twins, low generation probability occurred in excess. The study drew conclusions from cross-sectional statistical analysis, not from following the same donors.

This clonotype occurred many times. The antigen is not known. The CDR3 runs to 14 residues. The ends lost 6 bases at V and 4 bases at J; junction bases unmatched: 6. TCRdb reprocessed the 5' RACE reads with MiXCR, giving one entry per CDR3 protein. The data hold fewer than 250,000 distinct CDR3 sequences, with about 7.5% observed a single time. The data also belong to a second study, concerning yellow fever vaccine responses in identical twins.

The source material was memory (CD45RO+) T cells sorted from blood. This receptor was taken from a young woman in good health. The genes are TRBV12-3 or TRBV12-4 and TRBJ2-7, with 10 bases that match TRBD1. The CDR3 loop reads CASRGTGANYEQYF. In DNA form, the CDR3 reads TGTGCCAGCAGGGGGACAGGGGCGAATTACGAGCAGTACTTC.